The T cell receptor (beta chain) under discussion was sequenced for a study of early T cells in non-severe SARS-CoV-2 infection. Study at large: Unsorted whole-blood RNA was sequenced in bulk, leaving chains unpaired. Overall study results and limits: A preference for anti-spike CD8 responses marked VDJdb matching, which missed private and CD4 specificities.

Individual cDNA molecules carried attached unique molecular identifiers. TCRdb reanalysed the 5' RACE reads using MiXCR and keeps one entry per CDR3 protein. The data contain about 63,000 distinct CDR3 sequences, 10% to 15% of them singletons. This clonotype was observed at least ten times. The antigen remains unidentified. This CDR3 has 17 amino acids. CDR1 is SGHRS and CDR2 is YFSETQ in the germline V gene. Trimming stripped 5 bases from V and 0 bases from J, with 19 bases between. Sequencing was performed on whole blood. The gene calls are TRBV5-1 and TRBJ2-3; a possible D gene is TRBD1 (6 bases). The receptor was derived from an adult who was a healthcare worker with PCR-confirmed SARS-CoV-2 infection or an uninfected control (not recorded which). CDR3 protein: CASSPMQGPSSTDTQYF. CDR3 sequence (DNA): TGCGCCAGCAGTCCCATGCAGGGGCCTTCTAGCACAGATACGCAGTATTTT.